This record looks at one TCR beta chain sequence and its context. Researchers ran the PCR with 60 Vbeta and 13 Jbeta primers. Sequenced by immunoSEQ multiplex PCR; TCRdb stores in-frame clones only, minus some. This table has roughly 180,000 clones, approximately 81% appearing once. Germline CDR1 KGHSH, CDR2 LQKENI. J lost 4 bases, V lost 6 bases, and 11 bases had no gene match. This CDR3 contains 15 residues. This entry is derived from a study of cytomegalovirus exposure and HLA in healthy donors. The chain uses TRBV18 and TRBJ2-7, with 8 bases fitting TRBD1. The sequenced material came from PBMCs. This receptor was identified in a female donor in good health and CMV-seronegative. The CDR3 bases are TGTGCCAGCTCCCCCGGACAGGGTGAGGTTTACGAGCAGTACTTC. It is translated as CASSPGQGEVYEQYF.